This TCR beta chain was documented in a study of cytomegalovirus exposure and HLA in healthy donors. The wider study: Unique TCR beta sequences numbering around 110 million came from about 179 million T cells in an earlier analysis. Notes on the study in general: In a later analysis, compared with equally common non-associated chains, HLA-associated beta chains were more expanded.

The V end lost 1 base, the J end lost 2 bases, and 5 bases lay between the germline ends. The V gene's germline CDR1 is SGHAT and CDR2 FQNNGV. CDR3 length: 13 residues. This clone was seen a few times. Its specificity is unknown. PCR primers comprised 60 Vbeta and 13 Jbeta primers. Sequencing used immunoSEQ multiplex PCR; TCRdb keeps in-frame clones, though not all of them. Of approximately 170,000 clones listed, roughly 79% are singletons. The genes are TRBV11-2 and TRBJ1-2; tentatively, D is TRBD1 (5 bases). The sequence derives from a woman between 35 and 50 years old in good health and CMV-seropositive. Source material: PBMCs. The CDR3 coding sequence is TGTGCCAGCAGCTTAGGACAGAACTATGGCTACACCTTC. As protein: CASSLGQNYGYTF.